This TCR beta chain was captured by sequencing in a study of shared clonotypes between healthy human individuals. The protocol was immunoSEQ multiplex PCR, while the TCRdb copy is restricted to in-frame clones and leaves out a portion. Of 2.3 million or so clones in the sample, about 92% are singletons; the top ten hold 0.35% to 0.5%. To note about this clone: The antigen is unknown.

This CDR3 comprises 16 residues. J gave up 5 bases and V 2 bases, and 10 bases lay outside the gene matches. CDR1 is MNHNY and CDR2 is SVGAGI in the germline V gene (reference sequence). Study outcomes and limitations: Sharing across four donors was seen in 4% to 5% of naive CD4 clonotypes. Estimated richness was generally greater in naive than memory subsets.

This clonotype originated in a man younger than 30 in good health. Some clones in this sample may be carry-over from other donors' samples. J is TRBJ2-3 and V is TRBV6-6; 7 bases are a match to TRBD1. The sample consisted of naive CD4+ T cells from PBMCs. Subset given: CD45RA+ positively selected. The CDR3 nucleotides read TGTGCCAGCAGTTACCGCGGCGGACAGGCAAGAGATACGCAGTATTTT. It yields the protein CASSYRGGQARDTQYF.